This T cell receptor beta chain came from a study of a mutant IDH1 vaccine in newly diagnosed glioma. For the study at large: Patients in the study were vaccinated eight times, receiving shots in weeks 1, 3, 5, 7, 11, 15, 19 and 23. Beforehand, treatment had been radiotherapy, temozolomide, or both; the majority received both. Findings and caveats of the study: No link was apparently found between pseudoprogression and changes in top peripheral T cell clonotypes.

The time point here: week 5, during vaccination. Doses of 300 ug of mutant IDH1 20-mer peptide were given with topical imiquimod. About this clone itself: Its specificity is not known.

Trimming stripped 8 bases from V and 2 bases from J, with 12 bases between. CDR3 length: 13 amino acids. Germline V gene sequence: CDR1 SNHLY, CDR2 FYNNEI. Generated by immunoSEQ multiplex PCR, the TCRdb table keeps only in-frame clones and is missing some. The table includes 30,000 to 35,000 clones, about three fifths detected once. The TCR was taken from a woman under 30 with glioma. The material sequenced was PBMCs, taken from a glioma patient whose treatment included an IDH1 peptide vaccine. The V and J genes are TRBV2 and TRBJ2-5, with D maybe TRBD1 (6 bases). The DNA for the CDR3 is TGTGCCAGCTACCCGGGGACACAAGAGACCCAGTACTTC. It codes for CASYPGTQETQYF.